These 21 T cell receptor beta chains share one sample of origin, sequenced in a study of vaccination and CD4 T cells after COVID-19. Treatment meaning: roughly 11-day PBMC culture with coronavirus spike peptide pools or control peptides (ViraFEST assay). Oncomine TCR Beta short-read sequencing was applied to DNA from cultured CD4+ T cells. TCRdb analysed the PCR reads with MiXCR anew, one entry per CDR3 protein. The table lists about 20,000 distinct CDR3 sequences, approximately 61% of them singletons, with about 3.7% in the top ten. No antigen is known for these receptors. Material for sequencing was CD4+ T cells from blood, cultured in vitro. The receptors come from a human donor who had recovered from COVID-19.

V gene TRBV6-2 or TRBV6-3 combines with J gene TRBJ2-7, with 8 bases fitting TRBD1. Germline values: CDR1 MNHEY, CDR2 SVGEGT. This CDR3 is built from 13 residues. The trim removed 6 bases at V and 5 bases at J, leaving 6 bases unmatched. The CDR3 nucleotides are TGTGCCAGCAGACGCGGACAGGGACACGAGCAGTACTTC. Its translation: CASRRGQGHEQYF.

DNA for the CDR3: TGTGCCAGCAGCTCAACGACGGCCGGCACTGAAGCTTTCTTT. Translating it yields CASSSTTAGTEAFF. The chain carries TRBV11-2 and TRBJ1-1; D not certain. The V gene's germline CDR1 is SGHAT and CDR2 FQNNGV. There are 14 residues in the CDR3. V was trimmed by 4 bases and J by 4 bases, leaving 13 bases between them.

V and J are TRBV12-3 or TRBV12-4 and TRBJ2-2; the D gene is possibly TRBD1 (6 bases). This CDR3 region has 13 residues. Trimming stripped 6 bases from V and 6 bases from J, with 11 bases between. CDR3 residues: CASRRGGPGELFF. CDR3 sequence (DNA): TGTGCCAGCAGACGTGGGGGCCCCGGGGAGCTGTTTTTT.

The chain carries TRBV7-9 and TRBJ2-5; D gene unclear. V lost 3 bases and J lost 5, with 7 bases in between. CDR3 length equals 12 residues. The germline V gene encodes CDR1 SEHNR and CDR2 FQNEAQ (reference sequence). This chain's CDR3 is CASSFVEETQYF. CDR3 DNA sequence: TGTGCCAGCAGCTTTGTAGAGGAGACCCAGTACTTC.

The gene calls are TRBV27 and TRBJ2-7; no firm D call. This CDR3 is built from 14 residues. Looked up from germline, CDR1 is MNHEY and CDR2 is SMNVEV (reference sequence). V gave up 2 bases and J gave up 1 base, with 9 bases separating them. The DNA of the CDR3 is TGTGCCAGCAGTTTACGTGACGGATCCTACGAGCAGTACTTC. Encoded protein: CASSLRDGSYEQYF.

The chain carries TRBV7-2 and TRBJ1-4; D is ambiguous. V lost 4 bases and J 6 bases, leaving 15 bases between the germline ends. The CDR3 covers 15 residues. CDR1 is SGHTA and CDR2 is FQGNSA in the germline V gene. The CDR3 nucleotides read TGTGCCAGCAGCTCCATGGCGGCCGGGGATGAAAAACTGTTTTTT. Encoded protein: CASSSMAAGDEKLFF. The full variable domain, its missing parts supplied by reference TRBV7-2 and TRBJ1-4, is GAGVSQSPSNKVTEKGKDVELRCDPISGHTALYWYRQSLGQGLEFLIYFQGNSAPDKSGLPSDRFSAERTGGSVSTLTIQRTQQEDSAVYLCASSSMAAGDEKLFFGSGTQLSVL.

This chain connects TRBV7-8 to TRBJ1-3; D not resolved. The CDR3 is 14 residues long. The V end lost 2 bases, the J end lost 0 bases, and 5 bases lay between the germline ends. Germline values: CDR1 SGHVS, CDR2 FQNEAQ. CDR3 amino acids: CASSLLSSGNTIYF. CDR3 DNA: TGTGCCAGCAGCTTATTGTCCTCTGGAAACACCATATATTTT.

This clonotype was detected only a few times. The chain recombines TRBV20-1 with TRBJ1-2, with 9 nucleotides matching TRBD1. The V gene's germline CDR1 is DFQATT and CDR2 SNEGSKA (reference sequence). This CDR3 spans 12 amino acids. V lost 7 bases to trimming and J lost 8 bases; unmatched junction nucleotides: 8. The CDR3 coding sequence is TGCAGTGGTGGGACAGGGACCAGAGGCTACACCTTC. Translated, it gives CSGGTGTRGYTF.

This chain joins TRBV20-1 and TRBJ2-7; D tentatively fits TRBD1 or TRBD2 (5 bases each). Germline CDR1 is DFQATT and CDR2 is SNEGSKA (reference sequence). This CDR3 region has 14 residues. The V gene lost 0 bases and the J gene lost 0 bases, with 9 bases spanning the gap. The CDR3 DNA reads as TGCAGTGCTAGAGATCCAGGGAGCTCCTACGAGCAGTACTTC. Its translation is CSARDPGSSYEQYF.

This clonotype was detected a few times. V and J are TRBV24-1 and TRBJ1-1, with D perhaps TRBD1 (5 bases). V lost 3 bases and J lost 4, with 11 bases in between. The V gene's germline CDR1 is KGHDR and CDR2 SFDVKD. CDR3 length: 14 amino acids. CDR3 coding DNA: TGTGCCACCAGTGATCCCGGGACCTCCACTGAAGCTTTCTTT. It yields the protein CATSDPGTSTEAFF.

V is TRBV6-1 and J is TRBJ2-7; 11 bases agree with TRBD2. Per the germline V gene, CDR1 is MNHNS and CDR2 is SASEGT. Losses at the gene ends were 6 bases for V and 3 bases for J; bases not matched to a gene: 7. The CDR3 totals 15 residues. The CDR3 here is CASRSGTSGFYEQYF. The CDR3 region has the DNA TGTGCCAGCAGGTCCGGGACTAGCGGTTTCTACGAGCAGTACTTC.

The CDR3 is CASTLQGGVTDTQYF. CDR3 DNA sequence: TGTGCCAGCACCCTTCAGGGGGGGGTCACAGATACGCAGTATTTT. This rearrangement joins TRBV6-1 to TRBJ2-3; D may be TRBD1 or TRBD2 (7 bases each). Trimming took 7 bases from V and 2 from J, leaving 16 bases between them. The CDR3 is 15 residues long. Germline V lookup: CDR1 MNHNS, CDR2 SASEGT.

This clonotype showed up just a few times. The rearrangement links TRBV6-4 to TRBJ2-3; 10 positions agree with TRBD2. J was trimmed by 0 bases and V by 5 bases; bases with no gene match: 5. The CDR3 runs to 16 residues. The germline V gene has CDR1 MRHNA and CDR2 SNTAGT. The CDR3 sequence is CASSRSGGESTDTQYF. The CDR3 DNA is TGTGCCAGCAGTCGAAGCGGGGGGGAAAGCACAGATACGCAGTATTTT.

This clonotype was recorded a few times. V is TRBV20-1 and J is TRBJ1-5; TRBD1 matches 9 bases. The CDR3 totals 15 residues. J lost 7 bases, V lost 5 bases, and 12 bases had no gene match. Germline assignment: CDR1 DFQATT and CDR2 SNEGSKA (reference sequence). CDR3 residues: CSAESTGGSYQPQHF. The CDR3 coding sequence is TGCAGTGCTGAGTCGACAGGGGGGTCTTACCAGCCCCAGCATTTT.

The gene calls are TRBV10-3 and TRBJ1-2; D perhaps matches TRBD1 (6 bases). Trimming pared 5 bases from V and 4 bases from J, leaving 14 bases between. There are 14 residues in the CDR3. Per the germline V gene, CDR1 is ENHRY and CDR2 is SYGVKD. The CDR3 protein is CAISWDTLGYGYTF. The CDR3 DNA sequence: TGTGCCATCAGTTGGGACACTCTGGGCTATGGCTACACCTTC.

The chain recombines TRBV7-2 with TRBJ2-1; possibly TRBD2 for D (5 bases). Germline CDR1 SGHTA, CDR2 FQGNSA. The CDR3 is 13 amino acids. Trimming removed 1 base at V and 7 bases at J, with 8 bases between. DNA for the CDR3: TGTGCCAGCAGCTTAGAGCGCGGGAATGAGCAGTTCTTC. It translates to CASSLERGNEQFF.

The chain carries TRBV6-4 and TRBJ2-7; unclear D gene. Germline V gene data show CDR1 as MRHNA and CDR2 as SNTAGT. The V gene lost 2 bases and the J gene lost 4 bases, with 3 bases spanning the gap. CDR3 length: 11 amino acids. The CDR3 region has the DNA TGTGCCAGCAGTGACAGTTACGAGCAGTACTTC. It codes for CASSDSYEQYF.

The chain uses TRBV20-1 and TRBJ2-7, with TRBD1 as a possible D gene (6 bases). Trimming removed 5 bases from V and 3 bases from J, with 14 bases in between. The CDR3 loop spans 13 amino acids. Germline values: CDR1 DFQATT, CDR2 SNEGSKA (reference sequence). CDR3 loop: CSARQDRGYEQYF. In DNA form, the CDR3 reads TGCAGTGCTCGACAGGACAGAGGCTACGAGCAGTACTTC.

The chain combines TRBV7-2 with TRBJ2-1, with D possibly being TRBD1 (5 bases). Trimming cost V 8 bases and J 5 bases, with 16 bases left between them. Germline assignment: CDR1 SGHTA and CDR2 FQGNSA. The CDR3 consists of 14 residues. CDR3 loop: CASLVRQGDNEQFF. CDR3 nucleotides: TGTGCCAGCTTGGTGAGGCAGGGTGACAATGAGCAGTTCTTC. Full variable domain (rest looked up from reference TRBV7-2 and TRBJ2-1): GAGVSQSPSNKVTEKGKDVELRCDPISGHTALYWYRQSLGQGLEFLIYFQGNSAPDKSGLPSDRFSAERTGGSVSTLTIQRTQQEDSAVYLCASLVRQGDNEQFFGPGTRLTVL.

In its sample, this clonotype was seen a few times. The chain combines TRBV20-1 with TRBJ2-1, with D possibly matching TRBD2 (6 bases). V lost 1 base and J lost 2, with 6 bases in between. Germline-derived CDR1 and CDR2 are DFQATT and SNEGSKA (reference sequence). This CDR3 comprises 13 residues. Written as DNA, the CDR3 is TGCAGTGCTAGAGGGACTACCTACAATGAGCAGTTCTTC. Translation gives CSARGTTYNEQFF.

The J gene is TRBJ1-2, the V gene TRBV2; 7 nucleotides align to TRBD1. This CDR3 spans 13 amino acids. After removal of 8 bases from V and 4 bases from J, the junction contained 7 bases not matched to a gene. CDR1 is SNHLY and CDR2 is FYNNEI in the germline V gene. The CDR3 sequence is CASRLQGSYGYTF. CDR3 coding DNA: TGTGCCAGCCGCCTACAGGGGAGCTATGGCTACACCTTC.